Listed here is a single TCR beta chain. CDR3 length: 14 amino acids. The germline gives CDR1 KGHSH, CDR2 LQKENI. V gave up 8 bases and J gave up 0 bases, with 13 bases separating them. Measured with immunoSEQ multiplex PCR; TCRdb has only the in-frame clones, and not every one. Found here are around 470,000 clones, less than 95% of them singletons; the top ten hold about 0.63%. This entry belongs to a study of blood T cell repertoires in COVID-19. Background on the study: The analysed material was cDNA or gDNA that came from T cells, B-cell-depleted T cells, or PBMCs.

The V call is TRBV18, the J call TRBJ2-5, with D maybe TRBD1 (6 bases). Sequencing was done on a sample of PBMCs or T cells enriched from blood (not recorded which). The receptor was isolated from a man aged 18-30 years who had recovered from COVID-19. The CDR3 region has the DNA TGTGCCAGCCGAGTAAACAGGGACCAAGAGACCCAGTACTTC. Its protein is CASRVNRDQETQYF.